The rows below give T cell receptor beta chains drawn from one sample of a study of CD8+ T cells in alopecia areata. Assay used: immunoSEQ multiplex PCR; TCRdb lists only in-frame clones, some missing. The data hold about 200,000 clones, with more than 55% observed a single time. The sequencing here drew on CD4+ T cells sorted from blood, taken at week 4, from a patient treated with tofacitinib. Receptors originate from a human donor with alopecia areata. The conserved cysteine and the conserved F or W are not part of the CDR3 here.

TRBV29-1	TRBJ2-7	SVGLLLSYEQY
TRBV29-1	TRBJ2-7	SVKPGQGFYEQY
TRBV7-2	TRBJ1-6	ASSSLQAFLNSPLH
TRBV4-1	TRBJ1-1	ASSQAFRGRNTEAF
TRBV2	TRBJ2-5	ASRGLAGRQETQY
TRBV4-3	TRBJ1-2	ASSQGAGDNYGYT
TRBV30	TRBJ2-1	ALELAGGSNEQF
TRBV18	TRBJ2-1	ASSPSAGYNEQF
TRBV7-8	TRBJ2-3	ASSNSGLAGSTDTQY
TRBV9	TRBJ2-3	ASSVGGQGITDTQY